This T cell receptor (beta chain) came from a study of beta chain features in type 1 diabetes. General study results and limits: Sequencing from cDNA could over-represent high-TCR-expressing cells. The naive, central memory and Treg TCRB repertoires looked more alike in patients than they did in healthy donors. Within each of all four CD4+ subsets, Type 1 diabetes patients had TCRB CDR3s that were moderately but significantly shorter.

This clone occurred once. Its antigen is still unknown. The CDR3 runs 17 residues. The V gene lost 0 bases and the J gene lost 2 bases, with 14 bases spanning the gap. Germline V lookup: CDR1 LNHNV, CDR2 YYDKDF (reference sequence). Every isolated RNA sample was fully reverse transcribed, so sequencing captured expressed TCRB transcripts. TCRdb's table, derived via immunoSEQ multiplex PCR, lists solely in-frame clones and lacks some. This table holds around 600,000 clones, around 12% found once. It was one heparinised blood draw, averaging about 120 mL, that each donor gave. Sorting that relied on CD45RO/CCR7/CD25/CD127/CD95/CD27 yielded CD4+ naive, central memory, regulatory and stem cell-like memory cells.

The chain couples TRBV15 to TRBJ2-4; a weak D match, TRBD2 (5 bases). Specimen: naive CD4+ T cells from blood. This clonotype originated in a man between 25 and 39 years old with type 1 diabetes. CDR3 in amino acids: CATSRDPGTGTKNIQYF. As DNA, the CDR3 is TGTGCCACCAGCAGAGACCCCGGAACGGGGACCAAAAACATTCAGTACTTC.